This T cell receptor beta chain was captured by sequencing in a study of blood T cell repertoires in COVID-19. V was pared by 6 bases and J by 4 bases, with 11 bases between. From germline, CDR1 is SGHRS and CDR2 YFSETQ. The CDR3 has 14 residues. In the source study's methods: Reference gene primer amplification yielded estimated nucleated cell counts. The data were produced by immunoSEQ multiplex PCR, yet TCRdb's version contains in-frame clones alone and is incomplete. V, J and clone size derive from that table, while D and trimming were established from the DNA sequence. The sample carries about 220,000 clones, roughly four fifths recorded once. This clone was counted between two and nine times.

This clonotype was obtained from a woman in her 30s who had recovered from COVID-19. The V call is TRBV5-1, the J call TRBJ1-6; maybe TRBD1 (6 bases). The sequencing input was peripheral blood. CDR3 sequence reads: CASTLDSYNSPLHF. CDR3 nucleotides: TGCGCCAGCACCCTGGACAGTTATAATTCACCCCTCCACTTT.